This is a list of T cell receptor beta chains from one sample in a study of cytomegalovirus exposure and HLA in healthy donors. Using immunoSEQ multiplex PCR, the repertoire was profiled, and TCRdb retains in-frame clones only, with some absent. The sample holds under 200,000 clones. The sequenced material came from PBMCs. The receptors stem from a woman under 30 in good health and CMV-seropositive. Both conserved end residues are part of each CDR3. Each record gives: J gene, D gene, V gene, CDR3 protein, CDR3 DNA. A D gene is named only where the DNA matches it firmly.

TRBJ2-1,.,TRBV9,CASSPSPEQFF,TGTGCCAGCAGCCCTTCCCCCGAGCAGTTCTTC
TRBJ2-7,.,TRBV7-9,CASSASTRGMWPIYEQYF,TGTGCCAGCAGCGCCTCGACCAGGGGAATGTGGCCCATTTACGAGCAGTACTTC
TRBJ2-3,TRBD1,TRBV2,CASTTGVLDTQYF,TGTGCCAGCACGACAGGGGTCTTAGATACGCAGTATTTT
TRBJ2-7,.,TRBV5-1,CASSLAGRTYEQYF,TGCGCCAGCAGCTTGGCAGGCAGGACCTACGAGCAGTACTTC
TRBJ1-2,.,TRBV5-4,CASSLGRQDYGYTF,TGTGCCAGCAGCTTGGGTCGCCAGGACTATGGCTACACCTTC
TRBJ2-2,TRBD2,TRBV2,CASSGLAGSTGELFF,TGTGCCAGCAGCGGACTAGCGGGGAGCACCGGGGAGCTGTTTTTT
TRBJ1-6,TRBD1,TRBV6-1,CASSPGGSYNSPLHF,TGTGCCAGCAGTCCAGGGGGTTCCTATAATTCACCCCTCCACTTT
TRBJ2-3,.,TRBV30,CAWKEGPDTQYF,TGTGCCTGGAAGGAGGGACCAGATACGCAGTATTTT
TRBJ2-2,.,TRBV5-4,CASSLLTNTGELFF,TGTGCCAGCAGCTTGCTTACGAACACCGGGGAGCTGTTTTTT
TRBJ2-3,.,TRBV7-2,CASSLAVLTRATDTQYF,TGTGCCAGCAGCTTAGCCGTTCTAACCAGGGCAACAGATACGCAGTATTTT
TRBJ2-7,TRBD1,TRBV6-1,CASREGQGSGYEQYF,TGTGCCAGCAGGGAGGGACAGGGATCCGGCTACGAGCAGTACTTC
TRBJ2-1,.,TRBV2,CASSNGQYNEQFF,TGTGCCAGCAGTAATGGACAGTACAATGAGCAGTTCTTC
TRBJ1-1,TRBD1,TRBV6-5,CATRTGTREAFF,TGTGCCACCCGGACAGGCACGAGAGAAGCTTTCTTT
TRBJ1-2,TRBD1,TRBV4-1,CASSHTGVGDYGYTF,TGCGCCAGCAGCCACACAGGGGTAGGTGACTATGGCTACACCTTC
TRBJ1-1,.,TRBV18,CASSPQSPRGTEAFF,TGTGCCAGCTCACCCCAAAGCCCTAGAGGGACTGAAGCTTTCTTT
TRBJ2-7,TRBD1,TRBV7-9,CASSPGDSSYEQYF,TGTGCCAGCAGCCCCGGGGACAGTTCCTACGAGCAGTACTTC
TRBJ2-3,.,TRBV20-1,CSVQDTDTQYF,TGCAGCGTACAGGACACAGATACGCAGTATTTT
TRBJ2-7,TRBD2,TRBV5-1,CASSLQSGTRPYEQYF,TGCGCCAGCAGCCTACAATCCGGGACTAGGCCCTACGAGCAGTACTTC
TRBJ2-3,.,TRBV29-1,CSAVTDTQYF,TGCAGCGCCGTCACAGATACGCAGTATTTT
TRBJ2-7,TRBD1,TRBV7-6,CASSLATGTGDEQYF,TGTGCCAGCAGCTTAGCCACCGGGACAGGGGACGAGCAGTACTTC
TRBJ1-4,TRBD1,TRBV9,CASSETQGSNEKLFF,TGTGCCAGCAGCGAAACACAGGGGTCTAATGAAAAACTGTTTTTT
TRBJ1-4,.,TRBV19,CASSAQQGWDEKLFF,TGTGCCAGTAGTGCCCAACAGGGTTGGGATGAAAAACTGTTTTTT
TRBJ2-5,TRBD2,TRBV2,CASSPRTSGSPRETQYF,TGTGCCAGCAGTCCGAGGACTAGCGGGAGCCCCCGGGAGACCCAGTACTTC
TRBJ2-2,TRBD1,TRBV6-6,CASSYSWTGNTGELFF,TGTGCCAGCAGTTACTCGTGGACAGGGAACACCGGGGAGCTGTTTTTT
TRBJ2-7,.,TRBV5-6,CASSARFIYEQYF,TGTGCCAGCAGCGCTAGATTTATCTACGAGCAGTACTTC
TRBJ1-2,TRBD1,TRBV5-5,CASSFSPGQGLRGYTF,TGTGCCAGCAGCTTCTCCCCGGGACAGGGGCTCCGGGGGTACACCTTC
TRBJ1-1,.,TRBV28,CASRGGWEAEAFF,TGTGCCAGCAGGGGCGGGTGGGAGGCTGAAGCTTTCTTT
TRBJ2-6,TRBD1,TRBV4-2,CASSQVGLDRGSGANVLTF,TGTGCCAGCAGCCAAGTGGGGTTGGACAGGGGGTCTGGGGCCAACGTCCTGACTTTC
TRBJ1-5,.,TRBV30,CAWSGGLNQPQHF,TGTGCCTGGAGCGGAGGACTTAATCAGCCCCAGCATTTT
TRBJ1-5,.,TRBV9,CASSEAGINQPQHF,TGTGCCAGCAGCGAGGCGGGGATAAATCAGCCCCAGCATTTT